The rows below give T cell receptor beta chains drawn from one sample of a study of Ad26.COV2.S vaccination and SARS-CoV-2 variants. Clones were sequenced by immunoSEQ multiplex PCR, and TCRdb holds only the in-frame ones, with some missing. Among some 350,000 clones listed, 70% to 90% were seen once. Specimen: peripheral blood, collected in a trial of Ad26.COV2.S vaccine versus placebo. Receptors originate from a person aged 18-60 years who received the Ad26.COV2.S COVID-19 vaccine or a placebo. The CDR3 runs from the conserved cysteine through the conserved F or W. Fields, in order: clone size, D gene, V gene, J gene, CDR3 protein, CDR3 DNA. D genes are given only for firm matches. Size is stated for part of the rows, as once, few or many counts, or as a class when the clone is expanded.

>.|TRBD1|TRBV9|TRBJ2-1
CASSVALWTGSYNEQFF
TGTGCCAGCAGCGTAGCCCTTTGGACAGGAAGTTACAATGAGCAGTTCTTC
>.|.|TRBV11-2|TRBJ1-3
CASSFIVRKDRRNTIYF
TGTGCCAGCAGCTTTATTGTCAGGAAAGACCGAAGAAACACCATATATTTT
>.|TRBD2|TRBV15|TRBJ2-7
CATSTAPGTSGKQYF
TGTGCCACCAGCACCGCTCCGGGGACTAGCGGGAAGCAGTACTTC
>.|TRBD1|TRBV5-1|TRBJ1-2
CASSLGRDRGKPGYTF
TGCGCCAGCAGCCTTGGGAGGGACAGGGGCAAACCTGGCTACACCTTC
>.|.|TRBV5-1|TRBJ2-3
CASRVSAISTDTQYF
TGCGCCAGCAGGGTTAGCGCGATTAGCACAGATACGCAGTATTTT
>.|TRBD1|TRBV19|TRBJ2-3
CASSSRQGPADTQYF
TGTGCCAGTAGTAGTAGACAGGGACCTGCGGATACGCAGTATTTT
>.|TRBD1|TRBV6-2/TRBV6-3|TRBJ1-1
CASSLDRANTEAFF
TGTGCCAGCAGTTTAGACAGGGCGAACACTGAAGCTTTCTTT
>.|TRBD1|TRBV7-6|TRBJ2-7
CASSWGQGSSYEQYF
TGTGCCAGCAGCTGGGGACAGGGTAGCTCCTACGAGCAGTACTTC
>.|.|TRBV19|TRBJ1-1
CASSPGSGHWNTEAFF
TGTGCCAGTAGTCCCGGTTCGGGGCACTGGAACACTGAAGCTTTCTTT
>.|TRBD1|TRBV11-2|TRBJ2-7
CASSRTGDGYEQYF
TGTGCCAGCAGCCGGACAGGGGACGGGTACGAGCAGTACTTC
>.|.|TRBV14|TRBJ2-2
CASSLGGGWSGELFF
TGTGCCAGCAGCCTCGGAGGGGGATGGTCCGGGGAGCTGTTTTTT
>.|.|TRBV5-1|TRBJ1-1
CASSLASPGIGSAEAFF
TGCGCCAGCAGCTTGGCCTCGCCAGGGATCGGGAGCGCTGAAGCTTTCTTT
>.|TRBD1|TRBV30|TRBJ1-2
CAWRATRDSTNYGYTF
TGTGCCTGGAGAGCTACCCGGGACAGTACTAACTATGGCTACACCTTC
>.|TRBD1|TRBV6-5|TRBJ2-2
CASSPGQGGTGELFF
TGTGCCAGCAGCCCCGGACAGGGCGGAACCGGGGAGCTGTTTTTT
>.|.|TRBV6-5|TRBJ2-3
CASKKVASDTQYF
TGTGCCAGCAAAAAGGTCGCCTCAGATACGCAGTATTTT
>once|.|TRBV29-1|TRBJ2-2
CSVGNQGPGELFF
TGCAGCGTCGGAAACCAGGGGCCCGGGGAGCTGTTTTTT
>.|TRBD2|TRBV7-2|TRBJ2-3
CASSLVVAASGSTDTQYF
TGTGCCAGCAGCTTAGTAGTCGCGGCTAGCGGTAGCACAGATACGCAGTATTTT
>.|.|TRBV5-1|TRBJ1-2
CASSLARSNYGYTF
TGCGCCAGCAGCTTGGCCCGTTCTAACTATGGCTACACCTTC
>.|.|TRBV6-5|TRBJ1-4
CASNPQGVNEKLFF
TGTGCCAGCAATCCACAGGGCGTTAATGAAAAACTGTTTTTT
>.|.|TRBV28|TRBJ1-5
CASSRDSNQPQHF
TGTGCCAGCAGTCGAGACAGCAATCAGCCCCAGCATTTT
>.|.|TRBV20-1|TRBJ2-2
CSASLLIGELFF
TGCAGTGCTAGTCTCCTGATCGGGGAGCTGTTTTTT
>.|TRBD1|TRBV9|TRBJ2-7
CASSPSPGQLSYEQYF
TGTGCCAGCAGCCCGTCGCCGGGACAGTTAAGCTACGAGCAGTACTTC